This T cell receptor beta chain was documented in a study of blood T cell repertoires in COVID-19. CDR1 is LNHDA, CDR2 SQIVND, per germline (reference sequence). The V gene end was trimmed by 1 base and the J gene end by 3 bases; junction bases not matched to a gene: 5. The CDR3 sequence is 15 residues long. The assay was immunoSEQ multiplex PCR, and TCRdb's table has in-frame clones only and misses some. The data show approximately 170,000 clones, around 86% seen once. The chain employs TRBV19 and TRBJ1-2; 7 positions match TRBD1. This clonotype originated in a man in his 70s who had recovered from COVID-19. What was sequenced was peripheral blood. The CDR3 DNA is TGTGCCAGTAGTATAGCCATTACAGGGGACTATGGCTACACCTTC. This translates into CASSIAITGDYGYTF.